Sequencing of this T cell receptor (beta chain) was carried out in a study of T-cell memory formation after mild COVID-19. The wider study: The study found TCR clusters largely donor specific.

General study results and limits: CD4+ bias marked clones expanding day 15 to 37, unlike balanced contracting clones. Among contracting clones, CD4+ were mainly CM/EM and CD8+ enriched in EMRA.

As for this clonotype: Its antigen is not known.

TCRdb passed the 5' RACE reads through MiXCR, listing each CDR3 protein once. The data hold approximately 210,000 distinct CDR3 sequences, with under 12% observed a single time. Germline V gene lookup returns CDR1 LNHNV and CDR2 YYDKDF (reference sequence). The CDR3 is 15 residues long. Trimming at V came to 0 bases and at J to 7 bases, leaving 4 bases not matched to a gene. The chain recombines TRBV15 with TRBJ1-1; 11 bases match TRBD1. The material sequenced was PBMCs or a T cell subset sorted from them (not recorded which). The receptor's source is a man aged 18 to 29 who had mild COVID-19 (a few samples of this study predate the infection). Cell type and time point are not known. CDR3 sequence: CATSRDWDRGNEAFF. The CDR3 nucleotides are TGTGCCACCAGCAGAGATTGGGACAGGGGGAATGAAGCTTTCTTT.